This T cell receptor beta chain was captured in a study of T-cell reconstitution after alpha-beta-depleted transplantation in children (dated by TCRdb to the mid-2010s). At the level of the whole study: The study quantitatively tracked T-cell immune reconstitution after TCRalphabeta/CD19-depleted allogeneic hematopoietic cell transplantation in children using TCR repertoire profiling.

The receptor library was made with PCR. TCRdb records Illumina HiSeq 2500 as the sequencer. TCR libraries were prepared with molecular barcoding, using unique molecular identifiers to normalize TCRbeta repertoire quantification. The public reads were reanalyzed by TCRdb: fastp trimming at Q25, MiXCR alignment, in-frame beta chains only. Rows are combined by CDR3 protein, so each entry shows the most common genes and DNA. The sample records about 980,000 distinct CDR3 sequences, roughly 31% of which are singletons. Jointly, the top ten make up under 30% of the sample. In the case of this clonotype: There is no known antigen for this receptor. Per-base qualities were not stored, and no clone one base away is much larger.

Points the paper makes about the study in general: In some patients, the high TCRbeta diversity seen at day 60 was put down to recipient T cells and intrathymic progenitors that had survived conditioning. The apparently early recovery of alphabetaT-cell counts about two months after transplant reportedly depended on only several hundred rapidly expanded clones that came from non-depleted graft cells. The frequencies of hyperexpanded clones fell over the following months, and after one year, T-cell counts and TCRbeta diversity were mostly attributed to newly produced T cells.

The sample's treatment or condition, from its label and the paper: allogeneic hematopoietic cell transplantation with graft depleted of TCRalphabeta T cells and CD19 B cells. The transplant recipients were children given TCRalphabeta/CD19-depleted allogeneic hematopoietic cell grafts. Here V drops 8 bases and J drops 8 bases, and the junction holds 6 bases not matched to any gene. Inclusive of the bounding cysteine and phenylalanine, the CDR3 is 12 residues long. Solely the CDR3 DNA is kept, with 36 bases framed from the first base. Via the germline V gene (reference sequence), CDR1 is LGHDT and CDR2 YNNKEL.

The TCR was taken from a boy less than two years old who had a stem cell transplant for SCID, so the T cells may come from the graft donor. The input for sequencing was PBMCs, mostly from graft donor cells, taken 360 days after TCRalphabeta/CD19-depleted stem cell transplant. The chain links TRBV3-1 with TRBJ1-2; 9 bases in the junction line up with TRBD1. The nucleotide sequence is TGTGCCAGCCGAAACACAGGGGGCGGCTACACCTTC. It translates as CASRNTGGGYTF.